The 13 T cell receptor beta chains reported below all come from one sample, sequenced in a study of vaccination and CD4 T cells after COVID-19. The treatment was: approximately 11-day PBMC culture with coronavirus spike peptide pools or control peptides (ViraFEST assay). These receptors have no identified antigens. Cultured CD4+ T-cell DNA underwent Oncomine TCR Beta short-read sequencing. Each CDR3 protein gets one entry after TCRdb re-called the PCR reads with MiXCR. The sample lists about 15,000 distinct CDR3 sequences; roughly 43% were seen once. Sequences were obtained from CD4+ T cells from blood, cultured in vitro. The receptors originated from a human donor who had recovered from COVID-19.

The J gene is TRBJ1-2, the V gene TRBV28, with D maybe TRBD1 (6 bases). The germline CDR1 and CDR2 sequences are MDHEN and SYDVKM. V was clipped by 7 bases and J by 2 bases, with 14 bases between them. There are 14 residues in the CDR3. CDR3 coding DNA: TGTGCCAGCATTTCAACAGGGCGAAACTATGGCTACACCTTC. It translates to CASISTGRNYGYTF.

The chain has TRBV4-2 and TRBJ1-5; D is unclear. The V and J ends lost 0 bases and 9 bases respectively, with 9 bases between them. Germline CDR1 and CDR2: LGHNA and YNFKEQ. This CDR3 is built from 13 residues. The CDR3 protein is CASSQDVGRPQHF. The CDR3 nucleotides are TGTGCCAGCAGCCAAGACGTAGGGCGGCCCCAGCATTTT.

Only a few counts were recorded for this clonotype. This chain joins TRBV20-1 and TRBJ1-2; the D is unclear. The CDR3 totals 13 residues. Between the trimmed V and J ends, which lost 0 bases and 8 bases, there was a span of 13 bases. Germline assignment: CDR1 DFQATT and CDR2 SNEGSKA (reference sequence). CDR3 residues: CSARDRGSLGYTF. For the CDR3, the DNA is TGCAGTGCTAGAGATCGAGGGTCCCTGGGCTACACCTTC.

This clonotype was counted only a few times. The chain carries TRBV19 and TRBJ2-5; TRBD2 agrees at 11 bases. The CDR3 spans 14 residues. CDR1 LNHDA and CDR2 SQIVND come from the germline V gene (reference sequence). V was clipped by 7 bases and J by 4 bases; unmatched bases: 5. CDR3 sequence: CASKPGLAGETQYF. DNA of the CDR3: TGTGCCAGTAAACCTGGACTAGCGGGAGAGACCCAGTACTTC.

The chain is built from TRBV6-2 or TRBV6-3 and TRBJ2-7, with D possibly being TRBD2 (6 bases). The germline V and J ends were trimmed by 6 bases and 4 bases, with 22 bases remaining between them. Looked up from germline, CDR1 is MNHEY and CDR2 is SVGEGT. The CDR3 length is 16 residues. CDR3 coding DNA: TGTGCCAGCAGCCCCCCCCGCTGGACTAATGAATACGAGCAGTACTTC. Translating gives CASSPPRWTNEYEQYF.

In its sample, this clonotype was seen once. The CDR3 sequence is CSARFGPHYEQYF. CDR3 coding DNA: TGCAGTGCTAGGTTTGGGCCACACTACGAGCAGTACTTC. The chain couples TRBV20-1 to TRBJ2-7; no firm D call. Germline assignment: CDR1 DFQATT and CDR2 SNEGSKA (reference sequence). CDR3 length: 13 residues. The V end lost 3 bases, the J end lost 3 bases, and 12 bases lay between the germline ends.

The DNA of the CDR3 is TGCGCCAGCAGGGGGACTAGCAGAAGCACAGATACGCAGTATTTT. Translating gives CASRGTSRSTDTQYF. The V gene is TRBV10-1, the J gene TRBJ2-3; 9 nucleotides match TRBD2. The CDR3 consists of 15 residues. The V segment lost 6 bases and the J segment 0 bases; nucleotides outside the gene matches: 4. Looked up from germline, CDR1 is WNHNN and CDR2 is SYGVQD (reference sequence).

The CDR3 sequence: CATSRVGGLVEQYF. In nucleotides, the CDR3 is TGTGCCACCAGCAGAGTGGGGGGACTAGTCGAGCAGTACTTC. The rearrangement uses TRBV15 and TRBJ2-7, with 8 bases identical to TRBD2. The length of the CDR3 is 14 residues. The trim removed 1 base at V and 6 bases at J, leaving 5 bases unmatched. CDR1 and CDR2 (germline): LNHNV, YYDKDF (reference sequence).

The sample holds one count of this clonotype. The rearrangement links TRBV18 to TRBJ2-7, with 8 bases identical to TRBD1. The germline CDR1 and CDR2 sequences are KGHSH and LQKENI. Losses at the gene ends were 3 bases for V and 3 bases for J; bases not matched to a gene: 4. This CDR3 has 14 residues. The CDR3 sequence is CASSPDRAFYEQYF. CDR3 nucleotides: TGTGCCAGCTCACCGGACAGGGCCTTCTACGAGCAGTACTTC.

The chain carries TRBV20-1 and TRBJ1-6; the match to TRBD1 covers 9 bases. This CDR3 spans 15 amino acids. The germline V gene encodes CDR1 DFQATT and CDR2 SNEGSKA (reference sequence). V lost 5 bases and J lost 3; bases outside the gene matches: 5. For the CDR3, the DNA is TGCAGTGCTCGACCGGACAGGGGCTATAATTCACCCCTCCACTTT. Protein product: CSARPDRGYNSPLHF.

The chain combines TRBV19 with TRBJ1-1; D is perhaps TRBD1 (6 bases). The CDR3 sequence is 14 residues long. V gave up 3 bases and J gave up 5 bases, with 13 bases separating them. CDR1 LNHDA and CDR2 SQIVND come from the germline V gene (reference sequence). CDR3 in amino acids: CASSMWGLGTEAFF. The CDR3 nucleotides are TGTGCCAGTAGTATGTGGGGGCTCGGAACTGAAGCTTTCTTT. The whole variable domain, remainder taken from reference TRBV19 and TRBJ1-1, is DGGITQSPKYLFRKEGQNVTLSCEQNLNHDAMYWYRQDPGQGLRLIYYSQIVNDFQKGDIAEGYSVSREKKESFPLTVTSAQKNPTAFYLCASSMWGLGTEAFFGQGTRLTVV.

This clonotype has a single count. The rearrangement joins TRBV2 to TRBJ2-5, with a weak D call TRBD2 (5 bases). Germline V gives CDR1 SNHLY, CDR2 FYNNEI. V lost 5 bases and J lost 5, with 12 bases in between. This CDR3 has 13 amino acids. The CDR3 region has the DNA TGTGCCAGCAGTTCAGAGGGTCGGGAGACCCAGTACTTC. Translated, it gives CASSSEGRETQYF.

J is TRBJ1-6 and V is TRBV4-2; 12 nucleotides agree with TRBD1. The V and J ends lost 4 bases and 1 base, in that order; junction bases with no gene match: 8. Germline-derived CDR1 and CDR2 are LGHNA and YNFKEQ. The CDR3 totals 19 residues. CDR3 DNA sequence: TGTGCCAGCAGCCGCGTAGGGACAGGGGGCAAGTCCTATAATTCACCCCTCCACTTT. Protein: CASSRVGTGGKSYNSPLHF.